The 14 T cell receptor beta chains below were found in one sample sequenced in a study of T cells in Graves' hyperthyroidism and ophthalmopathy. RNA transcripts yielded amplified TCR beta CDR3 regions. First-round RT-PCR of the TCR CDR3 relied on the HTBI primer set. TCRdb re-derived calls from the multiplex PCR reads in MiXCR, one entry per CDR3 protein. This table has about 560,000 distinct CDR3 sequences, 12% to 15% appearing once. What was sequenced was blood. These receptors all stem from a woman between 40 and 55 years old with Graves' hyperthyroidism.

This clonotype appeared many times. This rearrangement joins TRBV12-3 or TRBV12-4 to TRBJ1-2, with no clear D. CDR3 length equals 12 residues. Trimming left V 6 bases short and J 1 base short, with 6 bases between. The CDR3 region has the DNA TGTGCCAGCAGCTCCGTTAACTATGGCTACACCTTC. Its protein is CASSSVNYGYTF.

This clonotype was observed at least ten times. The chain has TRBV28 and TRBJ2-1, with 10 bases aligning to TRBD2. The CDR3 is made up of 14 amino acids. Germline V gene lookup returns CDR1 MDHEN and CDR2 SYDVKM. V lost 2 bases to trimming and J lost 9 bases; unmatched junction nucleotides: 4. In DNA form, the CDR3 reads TGTGCCAGCAGTTTACTAGCGGGAGTTGGTGAGCAGTTCTTC. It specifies CASSLLAGVGEQFF.

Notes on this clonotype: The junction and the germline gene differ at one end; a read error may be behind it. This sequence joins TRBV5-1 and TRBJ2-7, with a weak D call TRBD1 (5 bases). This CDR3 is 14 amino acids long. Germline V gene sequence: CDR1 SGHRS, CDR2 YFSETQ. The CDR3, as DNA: TGCGCCAGCAGCTTCGGGCAGGGTAGCTACGGGCAGTACTTC. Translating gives CASSFGQGSYGQYF.

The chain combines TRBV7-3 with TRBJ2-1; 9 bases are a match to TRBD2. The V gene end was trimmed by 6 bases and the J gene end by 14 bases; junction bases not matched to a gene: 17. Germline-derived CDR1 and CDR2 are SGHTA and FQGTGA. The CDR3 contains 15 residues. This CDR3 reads CASSDLSTAGGLKFF. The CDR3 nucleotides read TGTGCCAGCAGTGACCTCTCCACCGCGGGAGGGCTAAAGTTCTTC.

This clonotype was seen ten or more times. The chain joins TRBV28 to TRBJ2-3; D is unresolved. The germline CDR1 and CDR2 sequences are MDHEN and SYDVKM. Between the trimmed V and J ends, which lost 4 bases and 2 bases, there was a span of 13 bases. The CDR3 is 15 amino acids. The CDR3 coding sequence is TGTGCCAGCAGTTCCCCAGCGTCTAACACAGATACGCAGTATTTT. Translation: CASSSPASNTDTQYF.

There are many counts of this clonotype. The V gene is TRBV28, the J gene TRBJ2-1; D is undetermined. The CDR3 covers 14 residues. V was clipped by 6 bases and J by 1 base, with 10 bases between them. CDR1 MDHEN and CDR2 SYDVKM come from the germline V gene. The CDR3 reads CASRGSQSYNEQFF. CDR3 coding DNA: TGTGCCAGCAGGGGCAGCCAATCCTACAATGAGCAGTTCTTC.

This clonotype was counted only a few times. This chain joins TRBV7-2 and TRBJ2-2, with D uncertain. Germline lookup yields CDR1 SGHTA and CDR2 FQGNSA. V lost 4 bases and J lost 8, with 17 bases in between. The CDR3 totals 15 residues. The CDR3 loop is CASSSRRAIGGELFF. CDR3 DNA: TGTGCCAGCAGCTCCCGCCGGGCTATCGGTGGGGAGCTGTTTTTT.

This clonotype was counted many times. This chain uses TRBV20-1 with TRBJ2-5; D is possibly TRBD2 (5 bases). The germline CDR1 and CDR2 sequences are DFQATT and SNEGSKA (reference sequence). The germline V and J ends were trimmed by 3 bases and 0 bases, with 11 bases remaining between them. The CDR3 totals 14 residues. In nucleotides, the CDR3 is TGCAGTGCTAGGGCCCTCGGGAACCAAGAGACCCAGTACTTC. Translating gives CSARALGNQETQYF.

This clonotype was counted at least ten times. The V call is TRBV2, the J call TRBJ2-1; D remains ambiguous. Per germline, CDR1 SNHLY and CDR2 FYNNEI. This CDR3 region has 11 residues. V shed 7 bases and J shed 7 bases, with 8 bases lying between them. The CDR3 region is CASTDWNEQFF. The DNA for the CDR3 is TGTGCCAGCACGGATTGGAATGAGCAGTTCTTC.

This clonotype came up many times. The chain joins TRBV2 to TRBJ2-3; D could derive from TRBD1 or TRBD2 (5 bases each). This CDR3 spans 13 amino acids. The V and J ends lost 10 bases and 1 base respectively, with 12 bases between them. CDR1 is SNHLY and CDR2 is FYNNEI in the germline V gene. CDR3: CAIRGAGTDTQYF. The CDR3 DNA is TGTGCCATTAGGGGAGCGGGCACAGATACGCAGTATTTT.

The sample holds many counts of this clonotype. Written as DNA, the CDR3 is TGTGCCAGCAGCTCCGTAGCGGCCTCCTACGAGCAGTACTTC. Protein sequence: CASSSVAASYEQYF. This chain joins TRBV13 and TRBJ2-7, with D perhaps matching TRBD2 (6 bases). V was clipped by 4 bases and J by 0 bases, with 10 bases between them. The CDR3 has 14 residues. Germline V lookup: CDR1 PRHDT, CDR2 FYEKMQ (reference sequence).

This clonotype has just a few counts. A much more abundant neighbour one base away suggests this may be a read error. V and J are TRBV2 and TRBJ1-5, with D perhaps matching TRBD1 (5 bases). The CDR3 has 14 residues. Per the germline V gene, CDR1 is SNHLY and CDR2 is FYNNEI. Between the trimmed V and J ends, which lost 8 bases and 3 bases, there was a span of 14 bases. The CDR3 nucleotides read TGTGCCAGCGGTCTGCAGGGAATCAATCAGCCCCAGCATTTT. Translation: CASGLQGINQPQHF.

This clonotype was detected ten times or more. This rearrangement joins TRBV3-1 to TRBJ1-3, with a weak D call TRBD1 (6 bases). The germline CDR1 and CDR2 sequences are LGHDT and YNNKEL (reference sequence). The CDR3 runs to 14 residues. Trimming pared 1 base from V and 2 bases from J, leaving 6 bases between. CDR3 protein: CASSQGTAGNTIYF. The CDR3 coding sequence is TGTGCCAGCAGCCAAGGGACAGCTGGAAACACCATATATTTT.

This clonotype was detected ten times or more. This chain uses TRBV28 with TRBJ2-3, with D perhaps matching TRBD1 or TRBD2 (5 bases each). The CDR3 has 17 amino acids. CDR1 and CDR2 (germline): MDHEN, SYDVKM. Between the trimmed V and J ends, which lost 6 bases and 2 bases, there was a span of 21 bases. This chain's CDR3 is CASRSLSGRATTDTQYF. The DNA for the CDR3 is TGTGCCAGCAGGTCCCTCTCGGGACGAGCGACCACAGATACGCAGTATTTT.